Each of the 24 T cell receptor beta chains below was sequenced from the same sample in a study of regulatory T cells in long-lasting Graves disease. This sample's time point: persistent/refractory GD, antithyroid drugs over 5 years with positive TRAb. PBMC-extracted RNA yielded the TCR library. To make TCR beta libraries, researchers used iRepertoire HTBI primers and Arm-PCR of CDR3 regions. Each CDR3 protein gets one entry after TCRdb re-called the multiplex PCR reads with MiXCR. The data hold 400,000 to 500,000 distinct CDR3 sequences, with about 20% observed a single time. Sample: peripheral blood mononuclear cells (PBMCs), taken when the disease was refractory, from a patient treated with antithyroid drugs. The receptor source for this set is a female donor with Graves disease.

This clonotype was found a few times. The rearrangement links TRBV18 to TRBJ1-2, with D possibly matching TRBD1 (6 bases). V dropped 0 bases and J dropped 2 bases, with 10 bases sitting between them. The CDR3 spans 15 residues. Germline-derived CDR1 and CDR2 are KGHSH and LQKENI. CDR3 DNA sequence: TGTGCCAGCTCACCACCGATTCAGGGGAACTATGGCTACACCTTC. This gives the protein CASSPPIQGNYGYTF.

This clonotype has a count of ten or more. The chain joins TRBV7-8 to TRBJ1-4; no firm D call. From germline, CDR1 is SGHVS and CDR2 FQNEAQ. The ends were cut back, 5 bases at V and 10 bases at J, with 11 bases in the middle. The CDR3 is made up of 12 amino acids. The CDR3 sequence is CASSPASGKLFF. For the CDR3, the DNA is TGTGCCAGCAGCCCCGCGTCCGGAAAACTGTTTTTT.

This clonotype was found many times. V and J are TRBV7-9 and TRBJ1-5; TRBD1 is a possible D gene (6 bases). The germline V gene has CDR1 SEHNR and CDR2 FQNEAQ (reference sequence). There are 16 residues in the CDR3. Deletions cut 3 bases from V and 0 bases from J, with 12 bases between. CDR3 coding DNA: TGTGCCAGCAGCTTTCAGGGGACGGATAGCAATCAGCCCCAGCATTTT. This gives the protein CASSFQGTDSNQPQHF.

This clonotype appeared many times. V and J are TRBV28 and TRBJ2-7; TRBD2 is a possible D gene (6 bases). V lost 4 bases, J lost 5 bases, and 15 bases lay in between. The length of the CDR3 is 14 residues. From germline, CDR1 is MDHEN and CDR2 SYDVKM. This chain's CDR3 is CASSSHPAGNEQYF. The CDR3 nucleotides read TGTGCCAGCAGTTCCCACCCGGCGGGGAACGAGCAGTACTTC. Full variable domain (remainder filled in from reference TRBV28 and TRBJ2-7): DVKVTQSSRYLVKRTGEKVFLECVQDMDHENMFWYRQDPGLGLRLIYFSYDVKMKEKGDIPEGYSVSREKKERFSLILESASTNQTSMYLCASSSHPAGNEQYFGPGTRLTVT.

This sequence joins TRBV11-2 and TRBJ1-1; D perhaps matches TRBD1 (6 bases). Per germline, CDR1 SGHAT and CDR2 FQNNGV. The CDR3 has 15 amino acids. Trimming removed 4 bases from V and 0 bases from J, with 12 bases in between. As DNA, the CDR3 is TGTGCCAGCAGCTGGGGGCTAACAGTGAACACTGAAGCTTTCTTT. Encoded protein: CASSWGLTVNTEAFF. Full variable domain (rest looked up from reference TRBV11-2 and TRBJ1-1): EAGVAQSPRYKIIEKRQSVAFWCNPISGHATLYWYQQILGQGPKLLIQFQNNGVVDDSQLPKDRFSAERLKGVDSTLKIQPAKLEDSAVYLCASSWGLTVNTEAFFGQGTRLTVV.

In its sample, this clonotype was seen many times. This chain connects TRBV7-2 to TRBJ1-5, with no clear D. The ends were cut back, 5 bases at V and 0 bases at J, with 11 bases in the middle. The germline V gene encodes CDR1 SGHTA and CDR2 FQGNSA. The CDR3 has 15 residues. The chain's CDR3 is CASSPTPTSNQPQHF. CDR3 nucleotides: TGTGCCAGCAGCCCGACCCCTACTAGCAATCAGCCCCAGCATTTT.

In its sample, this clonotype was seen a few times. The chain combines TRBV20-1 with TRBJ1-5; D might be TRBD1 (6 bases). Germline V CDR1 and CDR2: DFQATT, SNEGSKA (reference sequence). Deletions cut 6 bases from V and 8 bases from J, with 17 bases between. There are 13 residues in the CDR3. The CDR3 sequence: CSARTAEWEPQHF. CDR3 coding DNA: TGCAGTGCCCGGACAGCCGAGTGGGAGCCCCAGCATTTT.

CDR3 bases: TGCAGTGCTAGCTCGGGGGAGCGGGGTGAAGCTTTCTTT. As protein: CSASSGERGEAFF. The chain links TRBV20-1 to TRBJ1-1; TRBD1 might be the D (5 bases). Trimming left V 3 bases short and J 7 bases short, with 15 bases between. The germline gives CDR1 DFQATT, CDR2 SNEGSKA (reference sequence). The CDR3 is 13 residues long.

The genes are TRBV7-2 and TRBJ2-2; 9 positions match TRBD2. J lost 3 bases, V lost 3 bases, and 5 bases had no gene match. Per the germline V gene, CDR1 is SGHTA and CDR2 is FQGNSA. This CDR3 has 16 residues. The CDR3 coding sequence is TGTGCCAGCAGCTTGAGCGGGGGGCGATACACCGGGGAGCTGTTTTTT. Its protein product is CASSLSGGRYTGELFF.

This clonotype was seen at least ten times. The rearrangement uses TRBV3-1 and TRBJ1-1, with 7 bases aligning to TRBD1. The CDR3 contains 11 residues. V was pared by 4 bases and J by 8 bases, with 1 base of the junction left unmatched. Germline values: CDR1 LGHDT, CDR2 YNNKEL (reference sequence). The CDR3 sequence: CASSPGQEAFF. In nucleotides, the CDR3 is TGTGCCAGCAGCCCGGGACAGGAAGCTTTCTTT.

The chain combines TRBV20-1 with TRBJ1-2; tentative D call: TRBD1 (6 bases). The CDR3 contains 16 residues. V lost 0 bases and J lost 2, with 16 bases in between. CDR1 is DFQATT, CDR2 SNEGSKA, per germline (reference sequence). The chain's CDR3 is CSAREPGTPLNYGYTF. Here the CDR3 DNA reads TGCAGTGCTAGAGAACCCGGGACACCTTTAAACTATGGCTACACCTTC.

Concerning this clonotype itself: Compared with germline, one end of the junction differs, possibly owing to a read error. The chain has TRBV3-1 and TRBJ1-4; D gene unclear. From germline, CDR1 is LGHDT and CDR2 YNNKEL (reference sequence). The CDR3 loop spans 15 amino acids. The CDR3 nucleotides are TGTGCCAGCAGCCCCTATGGAGCAACTAATGAAAAACTGTCTTTT. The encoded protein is CASSPYGATNEKLSF.

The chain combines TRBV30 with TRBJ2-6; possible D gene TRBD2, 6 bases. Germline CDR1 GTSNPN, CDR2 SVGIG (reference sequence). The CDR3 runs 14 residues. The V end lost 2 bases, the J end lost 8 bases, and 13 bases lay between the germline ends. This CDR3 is CAWSRLRETNVLTF. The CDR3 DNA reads TGTGCCTGGAGTAGGCTACGGGAGACCAACGTCCTGACTTTC.

The CDR3 spells CASSEALTRVTEAFF. The DNA for the CDR3 is TGTGCCAGCAGTGAAGCCCTCACAAGGGTCACTGAAGCTTTCTTT. The chain recombines TRBV6-1 with TRBJ1-1, with D unresolved. The CDR3 has 15 amino acids. V lost 0 bases to trimming and J lost 4 bases, with 12 bases between them. Germline V gene lookup returns CDR1 MNHNS and CDR2 SASEGT.

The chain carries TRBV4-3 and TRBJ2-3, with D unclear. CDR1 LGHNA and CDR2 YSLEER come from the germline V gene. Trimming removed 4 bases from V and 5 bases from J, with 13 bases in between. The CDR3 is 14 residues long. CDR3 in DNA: TGCGCCAGCAGCCTCTTATTGTGGGGAGATACGCAGTATTTT. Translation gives CASSLLLWGDTQYF.

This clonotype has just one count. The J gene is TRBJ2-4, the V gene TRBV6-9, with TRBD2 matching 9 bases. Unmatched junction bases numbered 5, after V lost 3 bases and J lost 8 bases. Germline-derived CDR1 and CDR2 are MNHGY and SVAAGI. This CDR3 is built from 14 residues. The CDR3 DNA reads TGTGCCAGCAGTTACGGGCGGGGGGGGGACATTCAGTACTTC. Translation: CASSYGRGGDIQYF.

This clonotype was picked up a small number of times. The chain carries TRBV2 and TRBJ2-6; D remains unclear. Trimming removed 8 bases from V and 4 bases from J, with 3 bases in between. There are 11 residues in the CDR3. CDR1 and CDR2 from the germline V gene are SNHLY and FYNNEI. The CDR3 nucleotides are TGTGCCAGCGGGGGGGCCAACGTCCTGACTTTC. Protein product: CASGGANVLTF.

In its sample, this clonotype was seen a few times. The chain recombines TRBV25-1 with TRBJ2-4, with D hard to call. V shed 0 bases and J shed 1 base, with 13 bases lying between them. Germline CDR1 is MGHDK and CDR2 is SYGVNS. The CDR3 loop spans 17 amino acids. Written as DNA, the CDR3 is TGTGCCAGCAGTGAATATGGTGAGGTCTCGGCCAAAAACATTCAGTACTTC. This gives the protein CASSEYGEVSAKNIQYF.

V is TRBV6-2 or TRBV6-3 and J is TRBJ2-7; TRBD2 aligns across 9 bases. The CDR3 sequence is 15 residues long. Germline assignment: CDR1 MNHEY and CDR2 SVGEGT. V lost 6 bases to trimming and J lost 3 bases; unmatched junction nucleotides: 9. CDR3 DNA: TGTGCCAGCAGCGCTTCGACTAGCGGTGGCTACGAGCAGTACTTC. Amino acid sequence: CASSASTSGGYEQYF.

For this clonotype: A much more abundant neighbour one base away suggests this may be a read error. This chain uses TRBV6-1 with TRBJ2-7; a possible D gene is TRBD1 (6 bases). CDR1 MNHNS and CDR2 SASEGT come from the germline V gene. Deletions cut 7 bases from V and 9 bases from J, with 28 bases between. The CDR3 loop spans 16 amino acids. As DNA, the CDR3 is TGTGCCAGCACGTTGACAGGAAGAGGATTCGATACTGGGCAGTACTTC. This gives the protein CASTLTGRGFDTGQYF.

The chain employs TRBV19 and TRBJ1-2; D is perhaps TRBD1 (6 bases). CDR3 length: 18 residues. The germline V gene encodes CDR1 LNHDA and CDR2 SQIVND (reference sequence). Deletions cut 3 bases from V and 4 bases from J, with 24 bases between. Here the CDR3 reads CASSMIGTRSPISYGYTF. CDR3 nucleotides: TGTGCCAGTAGTATGATAGGGACACGCTCCCCTATCAGCTATGGCTACACCTTC.

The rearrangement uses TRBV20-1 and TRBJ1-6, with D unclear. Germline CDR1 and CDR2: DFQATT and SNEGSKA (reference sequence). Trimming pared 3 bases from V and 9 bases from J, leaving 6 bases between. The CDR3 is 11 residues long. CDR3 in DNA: TGCAGTGCTAGCTCGGGTTCACCCCTCCACTTT. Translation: CSASSGSPLHF.

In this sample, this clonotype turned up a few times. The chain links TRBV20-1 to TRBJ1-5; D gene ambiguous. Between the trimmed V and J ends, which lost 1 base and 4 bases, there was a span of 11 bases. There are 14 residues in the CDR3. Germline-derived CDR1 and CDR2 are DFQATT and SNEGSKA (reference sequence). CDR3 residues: CSARASPENQPQHF. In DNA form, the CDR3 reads TGCAGTGCTAGAGCATCGCCAGAAAATCAGCCCCAGCATTTT.

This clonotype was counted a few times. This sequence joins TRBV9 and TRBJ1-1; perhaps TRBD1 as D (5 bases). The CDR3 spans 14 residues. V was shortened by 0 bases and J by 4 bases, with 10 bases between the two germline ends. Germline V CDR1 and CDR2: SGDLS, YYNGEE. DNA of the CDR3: TGTGCCAGCAGCGTAGGTCCGGGGGGCACTGAAGCTTTCTTT. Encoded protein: CASSVGPGGTEAFF.